The sequence of this T cell receptor (beta chain) was determined in a study of blood T cells in healthy people across ages. With a J-beta primer mix and a sample-barcoded 5' primer, a second PCR ran 7 to 11 cycles. TCRdb ran MiXCR on the 5' RACE reads and lists one entry per CDR3 protein. In the table there are some 890,000 distinct CDR3 sequences, 25% to 30% of which are singletons. This clonotype has only a few counts. Researchers collected 7.5 to 10 milliliters of peripheral blood from every single donor. There are 14 residues in the CDR3. Germline CDR1 and CDR2: LNHNV and YYDKDF (reference sequence). The V end was cut by 0 bases, the J end by 12 bases, with 17 bases between. These data are also associated with another study on T cells of mothers and their children.

This chain links TRBV15 with TRBJ1-2, with D uncertain. This clonotype originated in a woman aged 35 to 49 in good health. Sample: blood. As DNA, the CDR3 is TGTGCCACCAGCAGAGATTTTGATGGTAGGGTGGACACCTTC. This gives the protein CATSRDFDGRVDTF.